The 6 T cell receptor beta chains presented below share a single source sample, sequenced in a study of T cells in Graves' hyperthyroidism and ophthalmopathy. Regions amplified from RNA transcripts were the TCR beta CDR3 regions. An initial round of RT-PCR targeting the TCR CDR3 relied on the HTBI primer set. MiXCR was run by TCRdb on the multiplex PCR reads, yielding one entry per CDR3 protein. The sample lists hundreds of thousands of distinct CDR3 sequences; roughly 24% were seen once. The specimen was blood. These receptors were taken from a woman in her 30s with Graves' ophthalmopathy.

The rearrangement links TRBV4-2 to TRBJ2-6; a possible D gene is TRBD2 (6 bases). CDR3 length equals 20 residues. Trimming shortened V by 7 bases and J by 0 bases, and 25 bases separated the two germline ends. Germline lookup yields CDR1 LGHNA and CDR2 YNFKEQ. The CDR3 bases are TGTGCCAGCACCACCCTGCCCGGGGGTAGGGTCTCCTCTGGGGCCAACGTCCTGACTTTC. Amino acids: CASTTLPGGRVSSGANVLTF.

This clonotype was observed a few times. This chain connects TRBV20-1 to TRBJ2-4; TRBD2 agrees at 10 bases. V gave up 7 bases and J gave up 12 bases; unmatched junction bases: 9. CDR1 DFQATT and CDR2 SNEGSKA come from the germline V gene (reference sequence). The CDR3 extends over 12 amino acids. This CDR3 reads CSVISGGRGQYF. The CDR3 bases are TGCAGTGTTATTAGCGGGGGGAGGGGTCAGTACTTC.

This clonotype showed up just a few times. The chain couples TRBV6-5 to TRBJ1-5; the D gene is possibly TRBD1 (6 bases). Germline V lookup: CDR1 MNHEY, CDR2 SVGAGI. The CDR3 has 15 residues. V was shortened by 6 bases and J by 1 base, with 13 bases between the two germline ends. In DNA form, the CDR3 reads TGTGCCAGCAGATTACTCGGGACAAGCAATCAGCCCCAGCATTTT. Translating it yields CASRLLGTSNQPQHF.

This clonotype was detected ten times or more. The chain links TRBV12-3 or TRBV12-4 to TRBJ1-2; D gene ambiguous. The length of the CDR3 is 13 residues. The V end was cut by 8 bases, the J end by 5 bases, with 15 bases between. The CDR3 region is CASAGPKAYGYTF. The CDR3 DNA is TGTGCCAGCGCCGGACCTAAGGCATATGGCTACACCTTC.

This clonotype was found a few times. V and J are TRBV20-1 and TRBJ2-2, with 8 bases identical to TRBD2. V was clipped by 2 bases and J by 2 bases; unmatched bases: 4. The V gene's germline CDR1 is DFQATT and CDR2 SNEGSKA (reference sequence). The CDR3 sequence is 15 residues long. CDR3 bases: TGCAGTGCTAGACCAGCGGGGGTTAACACCGGGGAGCTGTTTTTT. Translated: CSARPAGVNTGELFF.

Many counts were recorded for this clonotype. The genes are TRBV19 and TRBJ1-5, with 7 positions matching TRBD1. With 4 bases clipped from V and 5 bases from J, the junction kept 8 bases outside the gene matches. Germline V lookup: CDR1 LNHDA, CDR2 SQIVND (reference sequence). The CDR3 extends over 15 amino acids. This chain's CDR3 is CASSNRGGAYQPQHF. Here the CDR3 DNA reads TGTGCCAGTAGTAACCGAGGGGGCGCGTATCAGCCCCAGCATTTT.